This T cell receptor (beta chain) came from a study of blood T cell repertoires in COVID-19. Across the whole study: Both acute and convalescent COVID-19 samples were obtained from the United States, Italy and Spain. Sample material is recorded as cDNA or gDNA derived from T cells, B-cell-depleted T cells, or PBMCs.

CDR1 is LGHDT, CDR2 YNNKEL, per germline (reference sequence). J was trimmed by 3 bases and V by 4 bases; bases with no gene match: 6. The CDR3 contains 14 residues. The authors' processing: Reference gene primer amplification gave estimated nucleated cell counts. The repertoire was sequenced with immunoSEQ multiplex PCR; TCRdb's copy has only in-frame clones and lacks some. The V and J calls and clone size were taken over from that table, and D and trimming were inferred from the DNA. This table has around 300,000 clones, about 85% appearing once. Sequenced material: peripheral blood. This chain connects TRBV3-1 (or the pseudogene TRBV3-2) to TRBJ2-7; TRBD2 matches 7 bases. This TCR came from a man aged 18 to 30 with active or convalescent COVID-19. For the CDR3, the DNA is TGTGCCAGCAGCCTCGGGACTACCAGCTACGAGCAGTACTTC. This encodes CASSLGTTSYEQYF.